This passage covers 30 T cell receptor beta chains from one sample sequenced in a study of shared clonotypes between healthy human individuals. Sequencing used immunoSEQ multiplex PCR; TCRdb keeps in-frame clones, though not all of them. In the table there are some 700,000 clones, about 90% of which are singletons. The sample taken for sequencing was memory CD8+ T cells from PBMCs. Subset described: CD45RO+ cells pooled with CCR7-negative TemRA cells. These receptors were collected from a man aged 18 to 30 in good health. Some clones in this sample may be carry-over from other donors' samples.

The J gene is TRBJ2-4, the V gene TRBV7-9; D may be TRBD1 (5 bases). The CDR3 is made up of 16 amino acids. Trimming shortened V by 3 bases and J by 0 bases, and 12 bases separated the two germline ends. CDR1 is SEHNR and CDR2 is FQNEAQ in the germline V gene (reference sequence). CDR3: CASSFSETEAKNIQYF. DNA for the CDR3: TGTGCCAGCAGCTTTTCTGAGACAGAAGCCAAAAACATTCAGTACTTC.

The chain couples TRBV6-5 to TRBJ2-5; the D is unclear. The germline V and J ends were trimmed by 0 bases and 5 bases, with 7 bases remaining between them. Germline V lookup: CDR1 MNHEY, CDR2 SVGAGI. This CDR3 is built from 13 residues. The CDR3 coding sequence is TGTGCCAGCAGTTACTCCAGTGGGGAGACCCAGTACTTC. Translated, it gives CASSYSSGETQYF.

This chain's CDR3 is CASSLEGGEGSYGYF. DNA of the CDR3: TGTGCCAGCAGCTTAGAGGGTGGGGAGGGTTCATACGGGTATTTT. This chain links TRBV11-2 with TRBJ2-3; 7 bases are shared with TRBD2. CDR1 is SGHAT, CDR2 FQNNGV, per germline. The V and J ends lost 0 bases and 14 bases, in that order; junction bases with no gene match: 14. The CDR3 totals 15 residues.

The chain joins TRBV25-1 to TRBJ1-4; no firm D call. V dropped 8 bases and J dropped 4 bases, with 14 bases sitting between them. CDR1 is MGHDK and CDR2 is SYGVNS in the germline V gene. CDR3 size: 14 residues. CDR3 residues: CASATDLVNEKLFF. As DNA, the CDR3 is TGTGCCAGCGCCACTGATTTAGTTAATGAAAAACTGTTTTTT. Based on the CDR3 plus reference TRBV25-1 and TRBJ1-4, the full variable domain is EADIYQTPRYLVIGTGKKITLECSQTMGHDKMYWYQQDPGMELHLIHYSYGVNSTEKGDLSSESTVSRIRTEHFPLTLESARPSHTSQYLCASATDLVNEKLFFGSGTQLSVL.

V and J are TRBV11-2 and TRBJ1-6; D uncertain. The germline V gene has CDR1 SGHAT and CDR2 FQNNGV. The CDR3 contains 13 residues. V dropped 3 bases and J dropped 9 bases, with 9 bases sitting between them. The CDR3 DNA is TGTGCCAGCAGCTTGTCACAGCGTTCACCCCTCCACTTT. This gives the protein CASSLSQRSPLHF. Full variable domain (remainder filled in from reference TRBV11-2 and TRBJ1-6): EAGVAQSPRYKIIEKRQSVAFWCNPISGHATLYWYQQILGQGPKLLIQFQNNGVVDDSQLPKDRFSAERLKGVDSTLKIQPAKLEDSAVYLCASSLSQRSPLHFGNGTRLTVT.

The genes are TRBV7-2 and TRBJ1-5; 7 bases align to TRBD1. Germline V gives CDR1 SGHTA, CDR2 FQGNSA. This CDR3 is built from 14 residues. V was clipped by 5 bases and J by 7 bases; unmatched bases: 8. The CDR3 protein is CASSEQGIGQPQHF. The CDR3 DNA reads TGTGCCAGCAGCGAACAGGGGATTGGCCAGCCCCAGCATTTT.

V gene TRBV6-5 combines with J gene TRBJ1-4; D is unresolved. Trimming shortened V by 6 bases and J by 5 bases, and 13 bases separated the two germline ends. The CDR3 runs to 14 residues. CDR1 and CDR2 (germline): MNHEY, SVGAGI. The CDR3 DNA reads as TGTGCCAGCAGCCTGGGGTACGGGAATGAAAAACTGTTTTTT. Translation gives CASSLGYGNEKLFF.

This clone showed up just once. V is TRBV7-8 and J is TRBJ1-1; possible D gene TRBD1, 5 bases. With 0 bases removed from V and 4 bases from J, the gap between germline ends came to 12 bases. The CDR3 has 15 amino acids. Germline values: CDR1 SGHVS, CDR2 FQNEAQ. The CDR3: CASSLALGGGTEAFF. The CDR3 nucleotides are TGTGCCAGCAGCTTAGCGTTAGGCGGGGGCACTGAAGCTTTCTTT.

V usage is TRBV10-3 and J usage is TRBJ1-2; 8 bases line up with TRBD1. With 4 bases clipped from V and 3 bases from J, the junction kept 7 bases outside the gene matches. The CDR3 is 15 residues long. Per germline, CDR1 ENHRY and CDR2 SYGVKD. The CDR3 region is CAISVGQGWDYGYTF. The DNA of the CDR3 is TGTGCCATCAGTGTAGGACAGGGCTGGGACTATGGCTACACCTTC.

The gene calls are TRBV5-1 and TRBJ2-1; 9 nucleotides align to TRBD2. Germline lookup yields CDR1 SGHRS and CDR2 YFSETQ. J gave up 0 bases and V 2 bases, and 3 bases lay outside the gene matches. The CDR3 is 16 residues long. CDR3 coding DNA: TGCGCCAGCAGCTTCTTTAGCGGGAGCTCCTACAATGAGCAGTTCTTC. Translating gives CASSFFSGSSYNEQFF.

Here the CDR3 reads CASSGGGGNQPQHF. The CDR3 DNA follows: TGTGCCAGTAGTGGGGGGGGTGGCAATCAGCCCCAGCATTTT. The chain has TRBV19 and TRBJ1-5; a weak D match, TRBD1 (5 bases). Per germline, CDR1 LNHDA and CDR2 SQIVND (reference sequence). V lost 5 bases, J lost 2 bases, and 10 bases lay in between. The CDR3 sequence is 14 residues long.

The chain is built from TRBV28 and TRBJ2-2; D gene uncertain. The CDR3 consists of 21 residues. Trimming took off 3 bases at V and 6 bases at J, with 32 bases between the two ends. In germline, CDR1 is MDHEN, CDR2 SYDVKM. The CDR3 region has the DNA TGTGCCAGCAGTTTTTCCCGTTTTCCTATGCGCATTGAACGGGTCGCCGGGGAGCTGTTTTTT. Encoded protein: CASSFSRFPMRIERVAGELFF.

The chain recombines TRBV25-1 with TRBJ1-6; unclear D gene. The CDR3 is 14 residues long. V shed 4 bases and J shed 6 bases, with 10 bases lying between them. Looked up from germline, CDR1 is MGHDK and CDR2 is SYGVNS. The DNA of the CDR3 is TGTGCCAGCAGTGCGGCAGATCCTAATTCACCCCTCCACTTT. Translating gives CASSAADPNSPLHF.

The genes are TRBV27 and TRBJ2-7; D gene unclear. Trimming took off 7 bases at V and 5 bases at J, with 21 bases between the two ends. The CDR3 is 15 amino acids. Germline loops: CDR1 MNHEY, CDR2 SMNVEV (reference sequence). The CDR3 protein is CASMIRLGPLDEQYF. The CDR3 nucleotides are TGTGCCAGCATGATCCGATTGGGTCCACTCGACGAGCAGTACTTC.

This rearrangement joins TRBV4-2 to TRBJ2-7; 7 nucleotides match TRBD2. After removal of 3 bases from V and 2 bases from J, the junction contained 10 bases not matched to a gene. CDR1 is LGHNA, CDR2 YNFKEQ, per germline. This CDR3 is built from 16 residues. The CDR3 spells CASSHYDTSATYEQYF. CDR3 nucleotides: TGTGCCAGCAGCCACTACGATACTAGCGCAACCTACGAGCAGTACTTC.

This clone was counted once. The rearrangement joins TRBV4-2 to TRBJ2-7; no firm D call. This CDR3 is 15 amino acids long. With 1 base removed from V and 2 bases from J, the gap between germline ends came to 12 bases. Germline CDR1 reads LGHNA; CDR2 reads YNFKEQ. The CDR3 DNA is TGTGCCAGCAGCCAAGTGGGCCAGGCCACCTACGAGCAGTACTTC. This sequence encodes CASSQVGQATYEQYF.

Worth noting for this clone: Other DNA sequences from this sample encode an identical CDR3 as well. The chain carries TRBV28 and TRBJ2-7; 7 positions match TRBD1. With V trimmed by 5 bases and J by 3 bases, 7 bases remained unmatched. The germline gives CDR1 MDHEN, CDR2 SYDVKM. This CDR3 spans 14 amino acids. The DNA of the CDR3 is TGTGCCAGCAGTCTCCGGGACAGAGACTACGAGCAGTACTTC. This encodes CASSLRDRDYEQYF.

V gene TRBV5-1 combines with J gene TRBJ2-7; 8 bases match TRBD1. Germline CDR1 is SGHRS and CDR2 is YFSETQ. V was pared by 1 base and J by 7 bases, with 4 bases of the junction left unmatched. The CDR3 sequence is 13 residues long. As DNA, the CDR3 is TGCGCCAGCAGCTTGCAGGGGGCTGAAGAGCAGTACTTC. Its protein is CASSLQGAEEQYF.

This clone was recorded once. This rearrangement joins TRBV5-8 to TRBJ2-1; 7 nucleotides line up with TRBD2. Germline V gene sequence: CDR1 SGHTS, CDR2 YDEGEE. This CDR3 has 17 residues. With 1 base clipped from V and 8 bases from J, the junction kept 15 bases outside the gene matches. In DNA form, the CDR3 reads TGTGCCAGCAGCTTGTTCTCGGCCGGCGGGAGTTTCGATGAGCAGTTCTTC. As protein: CASSLFSAGGSFDEQFF.

The chain carries TRBV7-9 and TRBJ2-5, with 11 bases matching TRBD2. CDR1 and CDR2 (germline): SEHNR, FQNEAQ (reference sequence). The length of the CDR3 is 16 residues. V shed 4 bases, J shed 3 bases, and the junction held 7 bases outside the gene matches. The CDR3 region is CASSSLTSGIEETQYF. The CDR3 DNA sequence: TGTGCCAGCAGCTCGTTGACTAGCGGGATCGAAGAGACCCAGTACTTC.

Note on this clone: It is unclear where the CDR3 begins or ends on the DNA, so no DNA is shown, and the CDR3 is as TCRdb lists it. The chain joins TRBV6-1 to TRBJ2-7. Germline-derived CDR1 and CDR2 are MNHNS and SASEGT. From its first to its last residue, the CDR3 has 13 amino acids. The CDR3 sequence: CASSTSGRYEQYF.

The chain has TRBV19 and TRBJ2-2; unclear D gene. The germline V gene has CDR1 LNHDA and CDR2 SQIVND (reference sequence). CDR3 size: 14 residues. V lost 7 bases and J lost 0, with 9 bases in between. This chain's CDR3 is CASTPHSNTGELFF. The DNA for the CDR3 is TGTGCCAGTACCCCTCACTCGAACACCGGGGAGCTGTTTTTT.

This clone was seen once. The chain uses TRBV7-3 and TRBJ1-3, with unresolved D. CDR3 length: 15 residues. CDR1 SGHTA and CDR2 FQGTGA come from the germline V gene. Trimming cost V 3 bases and J 4 bases, with 13 bases left between them. The DNA for the CDR3 is TGTGCCAGCAGCTTGAGCCAAGGGCAAGGAAACACCATATATTTT. Its protein is CASSLSQGQGNTIYF.

V is TRBV6-5 and J is TRBJ2-7; 12 bases are a match to TRBD2. V dropped 1 base and J dropped 7; count of bases not matched to a gene: 5. This CDR3 has 15 residues. Germline CDR1 and CDR2: MNHEY and SVGAGI. The chain's CDR3 is CASSYFGLAGQEQYF. The CDR3 region has the DNA TGTGCCAGCAGTTACTTTGGACTAGCGGGACAGGAGCAGTACTTC.

The rearrangement joins TRBV28 to TRBJ2-7, with 8 bases lining up with TRBD1. The CDR3 loop spans 14 amino acids. The germline gives CDR1 MDHEN, CDR2 SYDVKM. V lost 4 bases to trimming and J lost 1 base; unmatched junction nucleotides: 3. CDR3 nucleotides: TGTGCCAGCAGTTCCCGGGACAGGTCCTACGAGCAGTACTTC. Encoded protein: CASSSRDRSYEQYF.

The chain links TRBV10-3 to TRBJ2-1; 7 nucleotides agree with TRBD2. Germline assignment: CDR1 ENHRY and CDR2 SYGVKD. Unmatched junction bases numbered 1, after V lost 3 bases and J lost 2 bases. The CDR3 runs to 14 residues. CDR3 sequence reads: CAISELAPYNEQFF. The CDR3 DNA is TGTGCCATCAGTGAACTAGCGCCCTACAATGAGCAGTTCTTC.

The count of this clone is one. The chain combines TRBV9 with TRBJ2-3, with unresolved D. Germline CDR1 reads SGDLS; CDR2 reads YYNGEE. V was cut by 3 bases and J by 3 bases, with 14 bases left in between. This CDR3 is built from 15 residues. CDR3 region: CASSELLTVTDTQYF. Here the CDR3 DNA reads TGTGCCAGCAGCGAACTTCTCACCGTAACAGATACGCAGTATTTT.

This clone was seen a single time. The V gene is TRBV29-1, the J gene TRBJ1-2; D gene uncertain. Trimming took 4 bases from V and 2 from J, leaving 14 bases between them. CDR1 and CDR2 (germline): SQVTM, ANQGSEA. The CDR3 is 14 residues long. The DNA for the CDR3 is TGCAGCGTTGTTGACCCCCCATTCAACTATGGCTACACCTTC. It specifies CSVVDPPFNYGYTF. The whole variable domain, remainder taken from reference TRBV29-1 and TRBJ1-2, is SAVISQKPSRDICQRGTSLTIQCQVDSQVTMMFWYRQQPGQSLTLIATANQGSEATYESGFVIDKFPISRPNLTFSTLTVSNMSPEDSSIYLCSVVDPPFNYGYTFGSGTRLTVV.

The chain couples TRBV6-5 to TRBJ1-4; D possibly corresponds to TRBD1 (5 bases). In germline, CDR1 is MNHEY, CDR2 SVGAGI. This CDR3 is 14 amino acids long. V was cut by 6 bases and J by 5 bases, with 13 bases left in between. The CDR3 loop reads CASREGLRNEKLFF. For the CDR3, the DNA is TGTGCCAGCAGGGAGGGACTGCGGAATGAAAAACTGTTTTTT.

The chain recombines TRBV7-3 with TRBJ2-1, with 8 nucleotides matching TRBD1. The V gene's germline CDR1 is SGHTA and CDR2 FQGTGA. V trimming: 5 bases; J trimming: 5 bases; junction bases outside the gene matches: 8. The CDR3 consists of 15 residues. This CDR3 reads CASSLPDRGNNEQFF. The CDR3, as DNA: TGTGCCAGCAGCCTTCCCGACAGGGGTAACAATGAGCAGTTCTTC.